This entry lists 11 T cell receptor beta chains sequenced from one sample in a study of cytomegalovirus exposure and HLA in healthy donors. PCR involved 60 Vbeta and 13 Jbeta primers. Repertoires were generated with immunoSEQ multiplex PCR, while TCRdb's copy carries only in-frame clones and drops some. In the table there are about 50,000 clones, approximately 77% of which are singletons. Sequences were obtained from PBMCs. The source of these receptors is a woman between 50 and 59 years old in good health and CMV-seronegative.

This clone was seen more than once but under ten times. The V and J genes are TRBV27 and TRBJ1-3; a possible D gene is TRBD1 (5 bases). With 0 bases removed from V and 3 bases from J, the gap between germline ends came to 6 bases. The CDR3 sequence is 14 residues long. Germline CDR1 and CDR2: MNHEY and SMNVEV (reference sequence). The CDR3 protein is CASSLSGDGNTIYF. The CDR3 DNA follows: TGTGCCAGCAGTTTATCAGGGGATGGAAACACCATATATTTT.

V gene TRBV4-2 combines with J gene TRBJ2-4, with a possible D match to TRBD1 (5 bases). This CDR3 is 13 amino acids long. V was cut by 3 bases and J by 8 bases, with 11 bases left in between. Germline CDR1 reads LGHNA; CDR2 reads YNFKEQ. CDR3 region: CASSQGLPDIQYF. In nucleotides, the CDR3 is TGTGCCAGCAGCCAGGGGCTCCCGGACATTCAGTACTTC.

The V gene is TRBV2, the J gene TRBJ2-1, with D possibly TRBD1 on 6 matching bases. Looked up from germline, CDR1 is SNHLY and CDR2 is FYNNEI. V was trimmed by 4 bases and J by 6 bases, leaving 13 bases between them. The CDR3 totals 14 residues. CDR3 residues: CASSVRQAVNEQFF. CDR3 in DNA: TGTGCCAGCAGTGTAAGACAGGCAGTCAATGAGCAGTTCTTC.

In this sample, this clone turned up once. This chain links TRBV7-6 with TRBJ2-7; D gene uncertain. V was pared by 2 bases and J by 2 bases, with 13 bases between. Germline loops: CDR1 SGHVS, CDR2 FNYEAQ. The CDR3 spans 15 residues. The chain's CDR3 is CASSLFGYYTYEQYF. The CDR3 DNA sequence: TGTGCCAGCAGCTTATTCGGGTATTATACCTACGAGCAGTACTTC.

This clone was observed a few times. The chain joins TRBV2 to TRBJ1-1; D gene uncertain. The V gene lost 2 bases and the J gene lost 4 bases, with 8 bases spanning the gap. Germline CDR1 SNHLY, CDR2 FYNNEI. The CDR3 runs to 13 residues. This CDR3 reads CASSETGVTEAFF. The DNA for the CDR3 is TGTGCCAGCAGTGAAACGGGAGTCACTGAAGCTTTCTTT.

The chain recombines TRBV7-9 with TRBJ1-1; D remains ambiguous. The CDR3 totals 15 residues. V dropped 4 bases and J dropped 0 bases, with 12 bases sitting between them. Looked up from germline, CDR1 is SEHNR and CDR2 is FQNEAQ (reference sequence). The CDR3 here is CASSYSITMNTEAFF. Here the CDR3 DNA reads TGTGCCAGCAGCTACTCGATTACTATGAACACTGAAGCTTTCTTT.

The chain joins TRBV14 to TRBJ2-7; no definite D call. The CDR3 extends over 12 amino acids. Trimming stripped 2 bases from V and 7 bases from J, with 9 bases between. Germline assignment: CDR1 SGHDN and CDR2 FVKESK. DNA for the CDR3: TGTGCCAGCAGCCAAAACTCAATAGAGCAGTACTTC. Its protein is CASSQNSIEQYF.

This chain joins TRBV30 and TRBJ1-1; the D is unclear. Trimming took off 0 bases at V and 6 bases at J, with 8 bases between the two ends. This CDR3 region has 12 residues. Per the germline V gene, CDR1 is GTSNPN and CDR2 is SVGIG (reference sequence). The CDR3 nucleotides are TGTGCCTGGAGTGTACCGACTTCTGAAGCTTTCTTT. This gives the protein CAWSVPTSEAFF.

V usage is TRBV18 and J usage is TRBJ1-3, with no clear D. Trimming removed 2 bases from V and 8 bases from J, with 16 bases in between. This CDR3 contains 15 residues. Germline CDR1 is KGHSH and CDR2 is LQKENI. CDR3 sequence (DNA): TGTGCCAGCTCACCAAAGACAAGTACGACGGACACCATATATTTT. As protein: CASSPKTSTTDTIYF.

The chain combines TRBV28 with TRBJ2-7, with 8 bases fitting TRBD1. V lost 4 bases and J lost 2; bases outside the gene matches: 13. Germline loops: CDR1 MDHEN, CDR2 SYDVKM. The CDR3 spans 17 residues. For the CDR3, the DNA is TGTGCCAGCAGTTCGATTACGTCCAGGGGGCGACCCTACGAGCAGTACTTC. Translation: CASSSITSRGRPYEQYF.

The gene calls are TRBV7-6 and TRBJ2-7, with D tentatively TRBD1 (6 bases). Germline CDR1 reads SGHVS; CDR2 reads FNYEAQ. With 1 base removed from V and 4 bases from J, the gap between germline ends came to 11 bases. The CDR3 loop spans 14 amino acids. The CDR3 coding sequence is TGTGCCAGCAGCTTAGAACAGGGTGGGTACGAGCAGTACTTC. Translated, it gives CASSLEQGGYEQYF.